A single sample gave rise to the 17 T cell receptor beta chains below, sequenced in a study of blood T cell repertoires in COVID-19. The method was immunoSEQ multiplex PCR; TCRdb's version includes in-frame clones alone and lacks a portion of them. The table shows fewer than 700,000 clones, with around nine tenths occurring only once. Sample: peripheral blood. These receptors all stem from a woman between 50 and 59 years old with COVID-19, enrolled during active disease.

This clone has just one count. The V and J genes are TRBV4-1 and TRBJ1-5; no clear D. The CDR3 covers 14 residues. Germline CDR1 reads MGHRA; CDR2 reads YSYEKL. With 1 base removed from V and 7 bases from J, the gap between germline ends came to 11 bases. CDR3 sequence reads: CASSQVGRRQPQHF. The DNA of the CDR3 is TGCGCCAGCAGCCAAGTTGGGAGGAGGCAGCCCCAGCATTTT.

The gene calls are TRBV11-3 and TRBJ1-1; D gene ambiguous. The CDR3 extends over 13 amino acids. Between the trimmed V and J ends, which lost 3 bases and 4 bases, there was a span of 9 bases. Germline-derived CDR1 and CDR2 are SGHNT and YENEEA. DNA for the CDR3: TGTGCCAGCAGCTTTACAAGCGGCACTGAAGCTTTCTTT. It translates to CASSFTSGTEAFF.

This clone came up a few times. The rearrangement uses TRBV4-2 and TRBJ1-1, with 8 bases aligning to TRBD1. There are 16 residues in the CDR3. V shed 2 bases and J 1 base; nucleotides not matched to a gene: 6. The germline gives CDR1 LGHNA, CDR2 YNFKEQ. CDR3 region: CASSQWTGTTNTEAFF. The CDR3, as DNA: TGTGCCAGCAGCCAATGGACAGGGACCACGAACACTGAAGCTTTCTTT.

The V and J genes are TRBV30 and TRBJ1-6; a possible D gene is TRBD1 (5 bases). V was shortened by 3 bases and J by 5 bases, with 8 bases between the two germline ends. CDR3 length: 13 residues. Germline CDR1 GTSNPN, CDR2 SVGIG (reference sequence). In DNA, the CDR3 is TGTGCCTGGAGAACGGGGGATAATTCACCCCTCCACTTT. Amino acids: CAWRTGDNSPLHF.

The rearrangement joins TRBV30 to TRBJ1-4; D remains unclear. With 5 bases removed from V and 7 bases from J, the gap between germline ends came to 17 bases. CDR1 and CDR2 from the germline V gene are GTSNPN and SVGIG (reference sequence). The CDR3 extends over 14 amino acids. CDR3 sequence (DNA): TGTGCCTGGGGATCGCAGGAACTGGTTGAAAAACTGTTTTTT. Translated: CAWGSQELVEKLFF.

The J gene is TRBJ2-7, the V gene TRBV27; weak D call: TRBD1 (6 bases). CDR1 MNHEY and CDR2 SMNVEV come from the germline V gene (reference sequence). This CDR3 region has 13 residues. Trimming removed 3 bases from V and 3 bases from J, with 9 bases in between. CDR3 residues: CASSFGQYYEQYF. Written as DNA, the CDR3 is TGTGCCAGCAGTTTTGGACAGTACTACGAGCAGTACTTC.

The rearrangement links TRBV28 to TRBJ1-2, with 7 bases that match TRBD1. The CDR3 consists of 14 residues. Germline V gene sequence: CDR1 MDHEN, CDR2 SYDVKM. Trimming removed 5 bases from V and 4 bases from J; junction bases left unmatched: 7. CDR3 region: CASSASQGFYGYTF. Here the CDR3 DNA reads TGTGCCAGCAGTGCGTCACAGGGGTTCTATGGCTACACCTTC.

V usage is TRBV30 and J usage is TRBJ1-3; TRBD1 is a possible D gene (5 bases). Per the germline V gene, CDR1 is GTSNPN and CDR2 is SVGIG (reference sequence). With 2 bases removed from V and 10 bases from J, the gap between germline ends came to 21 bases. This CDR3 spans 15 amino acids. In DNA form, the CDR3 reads TGTGCCTGGAGTCGAGGGGACTTTCGGTCGGGGACCATATATTTT. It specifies CAWSRGDFRSGTIYF.

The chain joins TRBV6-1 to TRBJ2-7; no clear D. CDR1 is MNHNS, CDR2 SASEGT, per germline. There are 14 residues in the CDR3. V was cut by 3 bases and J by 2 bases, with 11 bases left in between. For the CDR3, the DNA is TGTGCCAGCAGTGAGAAGAGGTTGCCCTACGAGCAGTACTTC. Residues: CASSEKRLPYEQYF.

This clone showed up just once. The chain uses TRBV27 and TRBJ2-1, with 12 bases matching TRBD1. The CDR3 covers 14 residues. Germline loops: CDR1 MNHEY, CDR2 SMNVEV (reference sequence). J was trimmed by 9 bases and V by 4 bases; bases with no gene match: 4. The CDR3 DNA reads TGTGCCAGCAGTTACGGGACAGGGGGCAGTGAGCAGTTCTTC. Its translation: CASSYGTGGSEQFF.

Here the CDR3 DNA reads TGTGCCAGCAGTTACTTTCGACAGACCTCTGGAGAAAAACTGTTTTTT. This sequence encodes CASSYFRQTSGEKLFF. The chain uses TRBV6-5 and TRBJ1-4, with TRBD1 as a possible D gene (5 bases). CDR1 is MNHEY and CDR2 is SVGAGI in the germline V gene. V dropped 1 base and J dropped 8 bases, with 17 bases sitting between them. The CDR3 extends over 16 amino acids.

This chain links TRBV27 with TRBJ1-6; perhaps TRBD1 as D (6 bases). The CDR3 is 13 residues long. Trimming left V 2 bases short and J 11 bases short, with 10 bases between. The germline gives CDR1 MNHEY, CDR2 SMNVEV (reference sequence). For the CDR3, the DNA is TGTGCCAGCAGTTTACAGGGGCGGGCACCCCTCCACTTT. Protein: CASSLQGRAPLHF.

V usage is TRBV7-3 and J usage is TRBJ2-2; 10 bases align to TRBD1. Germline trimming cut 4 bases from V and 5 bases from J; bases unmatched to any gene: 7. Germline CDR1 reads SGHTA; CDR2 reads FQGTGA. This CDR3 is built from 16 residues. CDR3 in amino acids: CASSSQTGGATGELFF. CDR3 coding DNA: TGTGCCAGCAGCTCCCAGACAGGGGGCGCAACCGGGGAGCTGTTTTTT. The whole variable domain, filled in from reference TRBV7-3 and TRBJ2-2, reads GAGVSQTPSNKVTEKGKYVELRCDPISGHTALYWYRQSLGQGPEFLIYFQGTGAADDSGLPNDRFFAVRPEGSVSTLKIQRTERGDSAVYLCASSSQTGGATGELFFGEGSRLTVL.

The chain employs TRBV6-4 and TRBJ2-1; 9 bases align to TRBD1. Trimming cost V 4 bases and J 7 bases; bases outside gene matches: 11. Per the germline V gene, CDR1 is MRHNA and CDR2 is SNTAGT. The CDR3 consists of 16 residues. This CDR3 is CASSAGPGQGRNEQFF. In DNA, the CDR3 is TGTGCCAGCAGTGCCGGGCCGGGACAGGGAAGGAATGAGCAGTTCTTC.

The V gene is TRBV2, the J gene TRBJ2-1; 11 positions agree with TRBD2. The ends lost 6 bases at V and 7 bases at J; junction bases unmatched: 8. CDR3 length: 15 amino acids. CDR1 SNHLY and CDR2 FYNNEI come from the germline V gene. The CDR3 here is CASRGATSGVNEQFF. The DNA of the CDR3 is TGTGCCAGCAGAGGTGCGACTAGCGGGGTGAATGAGCAGTTCTTC.

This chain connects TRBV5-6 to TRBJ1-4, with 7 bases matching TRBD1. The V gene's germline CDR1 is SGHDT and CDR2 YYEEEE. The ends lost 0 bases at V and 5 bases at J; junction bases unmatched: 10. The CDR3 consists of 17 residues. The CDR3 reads CASSLAVAGTVNEKLFF. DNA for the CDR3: TGTGCCAGCAGCTTGGCCGTTGCCGGGACAGTAAATGAAAAACTGTTTTTT.

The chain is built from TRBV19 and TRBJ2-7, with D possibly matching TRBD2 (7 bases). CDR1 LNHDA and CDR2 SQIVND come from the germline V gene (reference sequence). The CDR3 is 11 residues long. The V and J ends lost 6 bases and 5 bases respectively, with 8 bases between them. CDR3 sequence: CASRGGDEQYF. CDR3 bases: TGTGCCAGTAGAGGGGGGGACGAGCAGTACTTC.